Below are 19 T cell receptor beta chains sequenced from a single sample in a study of T cells in Graves' hyperthyroidism and ophthalmopathy. Amplified TCR beta CDR3 regions came from RNA transcripts. During a first-round RT-PCR of the TCR CDR3, the HTBI primer set was used. TCRdb re-derived calls from the multiplex PCR reads in MiXCR, one entry per CDR3 protein. The sample lists about 290,000 distinct CDR3 sequences, over 12% occurring once. Sequenced: blood. The receptor set was obtained from a woman between 50 and 59 years old with Graves' hyperthyroidism that later progressed to Graves' ophthalmopathy.

This clonotype was counted many times. V gene TRBV7-4 combines with J gene TRBJ2-5; tentatively, D is TRBD2 (5 bases). V dropped 4 bases and J dropped 0 bases, with 9 bases sitting between them. In germline, CDR1 is SGHVT, CDR2 SQSDAQ. The CDR3 runs 14 residues. CDR3 coding DNA: TGTGCCAGCAGCTCCCCCGGGGACCAAGAGACCCAGTACTTC. Its protein is CASSSPGDQETQYF.

This clonotype was observed at least ten times. This sequence joins TRBV7-6 and TRBJ2-1; a possible D gene is TRBD2 (7 bases). The germline V gene has CDR1 SGHVS and CDR2 FNYEAQ. The CDR3 extends over 16 amino acids. Trimming removed 2 bases from V and 4 bases from J, with 15 bases in between. The CDR3 DNA sequence: TGTGCCAGCAGCTTATGGAGGCGGGGGCGGTACAATGAGCAGTTCTTC. Translated: CASSLWRRGRYNEQFF.

This chain joins TRBV9 and TRBJ1-1; the D is unclear. Germline values: CDR1 SGDLS, CDR2 YYNGEE. The CDR3 runs to 15 residues. Trimming shortened V by 0 bases and J by 0 bases, and 9 bases separated the two germline ends. For the CDR3, the DNA is TGTGCCAGCAGCGTAGCTATCGGAGTGAACACTGAAGCTTTCTTT. Its protein product is CASSVAIGVNTEAFF.

J is TRBJ2-1 and V is TRBV20-1; 8 nucleotides line up with TRBD2. V lost 3 bases, J lost 5 bases, and 3 bases stayed unmatched. The CDR3 sequence is 13 residues long. Per germline, CDR1 DFQATT and CDR2 SNEGSKA (reference sequence). CDR3 amino acids: CSASREGHNEQFF. The CDR3 DNA is TGCAGTGCTAGTCGGGAGGGCCACAATGAGCAGTTCTTC.

The chain links TRBV3-1 to TRBJ2-1; D remains ambiguous. The V end lost 4 bases, the J end lost 8 bases, and 9 bases lay between the germline ends. This CDR3 is built from 12 residues. Per the germline V gene, CDR1 is LGHDT and CDR2 is YNNKEL (reference sequence). In DNA form, the CDR3 reads TGTGCCAGCAGCCTCGTGCTTGATGAGCAGTTCTTC. It specifies CASSLVLDEQFF.

The chain combines TRBV11-2 with TRBJ1-1; 8 bases fit TRBD1. The CDR3 extends over 15 amino acids. CDR1 SGHAT and CDR2 FQNNGV come from the germline V gene. Losses at the gene ends were 4 bases for V and 4 bases for J; bases not matched to a gene: 8. The CDR3 spells CASSSQGAASTEAFF. The CDR3 coding sequence is TGTGCCAGCAGCTCGCAGGGGGCGGCGAGCACTGAAGCTTTCTTT.

This clonotype occurred many times. Relative to the germline gene, one junction end is altered; a read error may explain this. V gene TRBV28 combines with J gene TRBJ2-1; D perhaps matches TRBD1 (6 bases). The CDR3 length is 15 residues. Germline lookup yields CDR1 MDHEN and CDR2 SYDVKM. Here the CDR3 DNA reads TGTGCCAGCAGTCCCGAGGGGGTGGATTACAATGGGCAGTTCTTC. It yields the protein CASSPEGVDYNGQFF.

The CDR3 DNA reads as TGTGCCAGCAGCTTAATCGTGAGTTACACAGATACGCAGTATTTT. This translates into CASSLIVSYTDTQYF. The chain couples TRBV7-8 to TRBJ2-3; D is ambiguous. V was shortened by 2 bases and J by 2 bases, with 11 bases between the two germline ends. Germline-derived CDR1 and CDR2 are SGHVS and FQNEAQ. The CDR3 runs to 15 residues.

This clonotype was recorded at least ten times. The chain recombines TRBV18 with TRBJ1-1; D gene unclear. Trimming took 4 bases from V and 0 from J, leaving 9 bases between them. Germline V gene lookup returns CDR1 KGHSH and CDR2 LQKENI. CDR3 length: 14 amino acids. CDR3 protein: CASSQGLVNTEAFF. The CDR3 DNA is TGTGCCAGCTCACAGGGCTTGGTGAACACTGAAGCTTTCTTT.

This clonotype was seen ten or more times. This rearrangement joins TRBV18 to TRBJ2-1; 7 bases are a match to TRBD1. The germline V gene encodes CDR1 KGHSH and CDR2 LQKENI. Unmatched junction bases numbered 7, after V lost 5 bases and J lost 3 bases. CDR3 length: 15 residues. The CDR3 loop is CASSIPGQIYNEQFF. CDR3 DNA sequence: TGTGCCAGCTCAATACCGGGACAGATCTACAATGAGCAGTTCTTC.

Only a few counts were recorded for this clonotype. The rearrangement links TRBV4-2 to TRBJ2-5, with D uncertain. The CDR3 loop spans 14 amino acids. V shed 0 bases and J shed 1 base, with 6 bases lying between them. Germline assignment: CDR1 LGHNA and CDR2 YNFKEQ. This CDR3 is CASSQDGSQETQYF. DNA for the CDR3: TGTGCCAGCAGCCAAGACGGCAGCCAAGAGACCCAGTACTTC.

This clonotype has a handful of counts. The chain is built from TRBV10-2 and TRBJ1-2, with D unresolved. V was cut by 3 bases and J by 8 bases, with 16 bases left in between. The germline V gene encodes CDR1 WSHSY and CDR2 SAAADI. CDR3 length equals 14 residues. In DNA form, the CDR3 reads TGCGCCAGCAGTGACTCGACTCCTATTACCGGCTACACCTTC. Its protein product is CASSDSTPITGYTF.

In this sample, this clonotype turned up many times. The CDR3 DNA sequence: TGCAGTGCTTCAAATAGCGGGAGTAGCAAAGAGACCCAGTACTTC. It yields the protein CSASNSGSSKETQYF. The V and J genes are TRBV20-1 and TRBJ2-5; 9 nucleotides match TRBD2. V gave up 5 bases and J gave up 3 bases; unmatched junction bases: 10. Germline-derived CDR1 and CDR2 are DFQATT and SNEGSKA (reference sequence). This CDR3 spans 15 amino acids.

With regard to this clonotype: A much larger clone differs from this one at a single base, so this may be a read error. The V gene is TRBV7-9, the J gene TRBJ1-1, with D unresolved. Germline-derived CDR1 and CDR2 are SEHNR and FQNEAQ (reference sequence). This CDR3 is built from 11 residues. DNA for the CDR3: TGTGCCAGCAACTTACAGAATGAAGCTTTCTTT. Translation gives CASNLQNEAFF.

In its sample, this clonotype was seen many times. The chain uses TRBV29-1 and TRBJ2-7; the match to TRBD2 covers 15 bases. After removal of 5 bases from V and 2 bases from J, the junction contained 7 bases not matched to a gene. There are 16 residues in the CDR3. Germline lookup yields CDR1 SQVTM and CDR2 ANQGSEA. The CDR3 DNA reads TGCAGCGTTTCCGGGACTAGCGGGAGGACCCCCTACGAGCAGTACTTC. This translates into CSVSGTSGRTPYEQYF.

This clonotype was recorded at least ten times. This rearrangement joins TRBV24-1 to TRBJ2-7; D may be TRBD1 or TRBD2 (5 bases each). V was trimmed by 9 bases and J by 1 base, leaving 9 bases between them. The CDR3 contains 12 residues. Germline loops: CDR1 KGHDR, CDR2 SFDVKD. As DNA, the CDR3 is TGTGCCACCGGGGACGGTTCCTACGAGCAGTACTTC. This encodes CATGDGSYEQYF.

The gene calls are TRBV24-1 and TRBJ2-7; 9 nucleotides align to TRBD1. CDR3 length: 14 amino acids. The V gene end was trimmed by 4 bases and the J gene end by 7 bases; junction bases not matched to a gene: 7. CDR1 is KGHDR, CDR2 SFDVKD, per germline. The CDR3 sequence: CATSERTGVGEQYF. The CDR3 DNA follows: TGTGCCACCAGTGAGCGGACAGGGGTGGGTGAGCAGTACTTC.

The genes are TRBV6-2 or TRBV6-3 and TRBJ2-1, with 10 bases aligning to TRBD2. The CDR3 extends over 17 amino acids. The ends lost 6 bases at V and 3 bases at J; junction bases unmatched: 11. The germline CDR1 and CDR2 sequences are MNHEY and SVGEGT. The CDR3 protein is CASSDPPLAGGYNEQFF. As DNA, the CDR3 is TGTGCCAGCAGCGACCCCCCCTTAGCGGGGGGCTACAATGAGCAGTTCTTC.

This clonotype has at least ten counts. The genes are TRBV2 and TRBJ1-5; D unresolved. This CDR3 has 15 amino acids. The germline V and J ends were trimmed by 3 bases and 1 base, with 10 bases remaining between them. CDR1 is SNHLY and CDR2 is FYNNEI in the germline V gene. For the CDR3, the DNA is TGTGCCAGCAGTGATAAGGTTTCCAGCAATCAGCCCCAGCATTTT. The encoded protein is CASSDKVSSNQPQHF.